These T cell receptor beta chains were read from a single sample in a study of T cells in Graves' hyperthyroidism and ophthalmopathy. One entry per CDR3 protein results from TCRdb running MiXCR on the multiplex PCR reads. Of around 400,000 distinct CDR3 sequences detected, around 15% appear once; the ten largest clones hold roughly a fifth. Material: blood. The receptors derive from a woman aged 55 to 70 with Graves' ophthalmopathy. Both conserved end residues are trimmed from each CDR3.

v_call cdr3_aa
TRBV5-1 ASSQDRGLGYSGVSNEQF
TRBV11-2 ASSLDGWGSGANVLT
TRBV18 ASSPHGGGEQY
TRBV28 ASSLRHILYLTGELF
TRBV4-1 ASSQDVETGTSNTEAF
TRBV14 ASSARLAGSGEQF
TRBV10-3 ATNPGADTDTQY
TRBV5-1 ASSFSSTDTQY
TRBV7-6 ASSLGTSGDYEQY
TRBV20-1 SARDIAGDSSSYNEQF
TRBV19 ASSIEWGAGYNEQF
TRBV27 ASSPRQGRNNEKLF
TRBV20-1 SARPPGTGGIGSYEQY
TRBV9 ASSPSGTQFGGTDTQY
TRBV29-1 SVGDTTYEQY
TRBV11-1 ASSLRTDSRDEQY
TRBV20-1 SARRPGLARLVAYNEQF
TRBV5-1 ASSYGTGHYEQY
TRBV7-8 ASSLVERAPYNEQF
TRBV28 ASSSTGLANYGYT
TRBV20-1 SAGPGGADTQY
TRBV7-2 ASSLQLSTDTQY
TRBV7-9 ASSIDTDTQY
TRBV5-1 ASSSGTSGSGGWEQY
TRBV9 ASSNSGRGEQF
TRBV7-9 ASSESGRSAYEQY
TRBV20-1 SATREYGQGSGYT
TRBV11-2 ASSFFQGSYEQY
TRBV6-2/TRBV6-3 ASSPGETSNQPQH
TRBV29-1 SVEDPEGSYEQY
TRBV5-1 ASSPVLAGNTQY
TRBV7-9 ASSLESGVTDTQY
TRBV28 ASSSGTGRREAF
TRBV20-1 SARDWGTGPNTEAF
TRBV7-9 ASSPYREADYGYT
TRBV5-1 ASSLVTSQETQY
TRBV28 ASTDREVRELF
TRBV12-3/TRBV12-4 ASSQTPWEQF
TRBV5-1 ASSLARGGADEQF
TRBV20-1 SAGTGTFNRNQPQH
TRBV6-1 ATGAGPPREQY
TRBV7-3 ASSLGAFPDTQY
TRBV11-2 ASSAGGTQY
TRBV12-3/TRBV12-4 ASSTPDKTQY
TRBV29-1 SVGQGYNEQF
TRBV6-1 ASRWGQADTGELF
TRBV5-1 ASSLGSGGSPQTYEQY
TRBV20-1 SAQPGTSGYNEQF
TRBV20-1 SARVPYASDRASLGTQY
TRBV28 ASSSPGQGAETQY
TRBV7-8 ASSLGLGLAAEQY
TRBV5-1 ASSLDRVTGELF
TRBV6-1 ASSEAGGVSGRNQY
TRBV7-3 ASSFTGNTEAF
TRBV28 ASLTSGGPGEQY
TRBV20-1 SALSPFTTGGWTDTQY
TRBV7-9 ASSSKGLPQETQY
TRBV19 ASPERDRVIGELF
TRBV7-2 ASSLRGTGYYEQY
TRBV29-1 SVDGGTTDTQY